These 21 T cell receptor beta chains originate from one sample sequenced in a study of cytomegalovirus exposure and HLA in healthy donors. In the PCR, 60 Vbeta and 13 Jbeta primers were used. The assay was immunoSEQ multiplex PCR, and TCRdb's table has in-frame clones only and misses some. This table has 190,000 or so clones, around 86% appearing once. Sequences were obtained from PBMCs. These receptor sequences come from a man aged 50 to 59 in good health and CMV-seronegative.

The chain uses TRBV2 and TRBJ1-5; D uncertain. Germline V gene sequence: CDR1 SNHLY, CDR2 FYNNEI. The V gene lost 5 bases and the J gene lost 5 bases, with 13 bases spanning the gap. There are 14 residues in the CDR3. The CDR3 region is CASSLKPIDQPQHF. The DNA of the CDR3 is TGTGCCAGCAGTCTAAAGCCGATAGATCAGCCCCAGCATTTT.

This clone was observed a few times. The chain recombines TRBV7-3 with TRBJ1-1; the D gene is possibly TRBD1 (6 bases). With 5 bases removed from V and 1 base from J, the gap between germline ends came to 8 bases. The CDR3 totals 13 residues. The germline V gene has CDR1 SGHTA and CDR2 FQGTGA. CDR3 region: CASSRQENTEAFF. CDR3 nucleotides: TGTGCCAGCAGCCGACAGGAGAACACTGAAGCTTTCTTT.

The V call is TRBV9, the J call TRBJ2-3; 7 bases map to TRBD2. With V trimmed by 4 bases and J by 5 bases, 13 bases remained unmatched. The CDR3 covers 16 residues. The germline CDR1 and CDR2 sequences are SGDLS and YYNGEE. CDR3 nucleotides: TGTGCCAGCAGCCTTACCCCCCTAGCGGTTGGAGATACGCAGTATTTT. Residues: CASSLTPLAVGDTQYF. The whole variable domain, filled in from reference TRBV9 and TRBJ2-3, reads DSGVTQTPKHLITATGQRVTLRCSPRSGDLSVYWYQQSLDQGLQFLIQYYNGEERAKGNILERFSAQQFPDLHSELNLSSLELGDSALYFCASSLTPLAVGDTQYFGPGTRLTVL.

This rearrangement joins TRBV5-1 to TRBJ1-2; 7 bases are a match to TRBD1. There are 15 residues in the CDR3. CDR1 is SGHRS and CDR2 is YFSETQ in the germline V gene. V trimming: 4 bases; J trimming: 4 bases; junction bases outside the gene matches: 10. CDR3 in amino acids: CASSPVDRASYGYTF. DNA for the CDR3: TGCGCCAGCAGCCCTGTAGACAGGGCCAGCTATGGCTACACCTTC. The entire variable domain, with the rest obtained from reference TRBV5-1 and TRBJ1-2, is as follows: KAGVTQTPRYLIKTRGQQVTLSCSPISGHRSVSWYQQTPGQGLQFLFEYFSETQRNKGNFPGRFSGRQFSNSRSEMNVSTLELGDSALYLCASSPVDRASYGYTFGSGTRLTVV.

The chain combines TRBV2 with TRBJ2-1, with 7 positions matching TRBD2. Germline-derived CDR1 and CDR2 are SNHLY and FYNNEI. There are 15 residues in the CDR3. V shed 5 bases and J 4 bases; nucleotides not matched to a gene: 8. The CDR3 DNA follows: TGTGCCAGCAGTAGGGTTAGCGGGTCATACAATGAGCAGTTCTTC. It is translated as CASSRVSGSYNEQFF. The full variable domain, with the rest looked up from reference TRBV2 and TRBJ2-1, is EPEVTQTPSHQVTQMGQEVILRCVPISNHLYFYWYRQILGQKVEFLVSFYNNEISEKSEIFDDQFSVERPDGSNFTLKIRSTKLEDSAMYFCASSRVSGSYNEQFFGPGTRLTVL.

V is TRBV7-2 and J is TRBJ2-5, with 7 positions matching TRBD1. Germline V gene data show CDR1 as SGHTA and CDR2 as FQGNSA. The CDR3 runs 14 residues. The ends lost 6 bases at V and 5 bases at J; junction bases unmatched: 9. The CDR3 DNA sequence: TGTGCCAGCAGTTTCCAAGGGGGCGGGGAGACCCAGTACTTC. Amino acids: CASSFQGGGETQYF.

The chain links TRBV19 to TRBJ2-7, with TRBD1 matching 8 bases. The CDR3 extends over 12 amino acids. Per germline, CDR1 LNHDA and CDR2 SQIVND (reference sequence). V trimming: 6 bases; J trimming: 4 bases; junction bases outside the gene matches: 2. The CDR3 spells CASSRQGYEQYF. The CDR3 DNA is TGTGCCAGTAGCCGACAGGGGTACGAGCAGTACTTC.

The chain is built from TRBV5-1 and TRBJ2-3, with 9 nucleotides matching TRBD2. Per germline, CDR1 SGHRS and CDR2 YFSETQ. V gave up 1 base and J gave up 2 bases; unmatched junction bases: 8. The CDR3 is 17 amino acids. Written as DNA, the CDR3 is TGCGCCAGCAGCTTGTTGAGCGGGGGGCCTCTCACAGATACGCAGTATTTT. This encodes CASSLLSGGPLTDTQYF.

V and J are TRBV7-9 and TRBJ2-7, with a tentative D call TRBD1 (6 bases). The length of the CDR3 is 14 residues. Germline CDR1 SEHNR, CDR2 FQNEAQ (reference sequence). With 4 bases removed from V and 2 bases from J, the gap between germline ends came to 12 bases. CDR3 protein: CASSSEGGPYEQYF. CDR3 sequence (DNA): TGTGCCAGCAGCTCCGAAGGGGGACCCTACGAGCAGTACTTC.

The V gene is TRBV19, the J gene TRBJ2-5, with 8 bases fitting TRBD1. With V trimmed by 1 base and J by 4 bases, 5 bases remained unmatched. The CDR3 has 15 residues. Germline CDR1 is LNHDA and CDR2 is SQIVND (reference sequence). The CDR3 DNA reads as TGTGCCAGTAGTATAGGGCCAGGGGGCCGAGAGACCCAGTACTTC. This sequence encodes CASSIGPGGRETQYF. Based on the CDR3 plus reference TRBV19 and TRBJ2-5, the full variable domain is DGGITQSPKYLFRKEGQNVTLSCEQNLNHDAMYWYRQDPGQGLRLIYYSQIVNDFQKGDIAEGYSVSREKKESFPLTVTSAQKNPTAFYLCASSIGPGGRETQYFGPGTRLLVL.

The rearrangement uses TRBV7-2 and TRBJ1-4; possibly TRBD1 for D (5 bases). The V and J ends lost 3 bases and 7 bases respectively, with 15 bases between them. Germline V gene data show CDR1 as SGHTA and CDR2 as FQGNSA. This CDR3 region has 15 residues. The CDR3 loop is CASSFGHQAGEKLFF. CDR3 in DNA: TGTGCCAGCAGCTTCGGACATCAAGCGGGTGAAAAACTGTTTTTT.

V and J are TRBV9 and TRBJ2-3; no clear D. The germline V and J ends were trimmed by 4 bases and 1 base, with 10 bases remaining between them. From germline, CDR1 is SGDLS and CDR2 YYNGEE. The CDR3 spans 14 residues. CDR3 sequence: CASSPSTGTDTQYF. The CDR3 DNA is TGTGCCAGCAGCCCCAGTACAGGCACAGATACGCAGTATTTT.

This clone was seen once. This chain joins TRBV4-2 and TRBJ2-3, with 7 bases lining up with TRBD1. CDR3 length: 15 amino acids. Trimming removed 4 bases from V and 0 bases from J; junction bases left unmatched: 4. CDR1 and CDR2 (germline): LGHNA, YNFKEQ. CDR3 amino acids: CASSLGTASTDTQYF. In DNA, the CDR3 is TGTGCCAGCAGCCTAGGGACAGCGAGCACAGATACGCAGTATTTT.

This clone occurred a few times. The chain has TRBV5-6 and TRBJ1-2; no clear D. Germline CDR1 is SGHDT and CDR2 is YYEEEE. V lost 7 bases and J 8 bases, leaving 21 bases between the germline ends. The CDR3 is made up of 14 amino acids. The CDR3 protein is CASSSLEKLGGYTF. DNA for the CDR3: TGTGCCAGCTCGAGTTTGGAAAAGCTCGGGGGCTACACCTTC.

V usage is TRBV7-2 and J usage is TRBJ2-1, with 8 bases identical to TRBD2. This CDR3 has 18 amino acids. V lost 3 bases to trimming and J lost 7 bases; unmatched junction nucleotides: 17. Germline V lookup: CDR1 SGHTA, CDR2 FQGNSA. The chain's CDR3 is CASSLGRGLAGFSNEQFF. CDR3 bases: TGTGCCAGCAGCTTGGGACGTGGTCTAGCGGGCTTCTCGAATGAGCAGTTCTTC.

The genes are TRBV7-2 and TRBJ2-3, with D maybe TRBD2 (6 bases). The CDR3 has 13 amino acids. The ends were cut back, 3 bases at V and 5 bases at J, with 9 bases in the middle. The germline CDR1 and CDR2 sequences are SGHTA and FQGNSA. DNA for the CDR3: TGTGCCAGCAGCTTCGCGGGGTTAGATACGCAGTATTTT. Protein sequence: CASSFAGLDTQYF.

CDR3 nucleotides: TGTGCCAGCAGTTTATCATCTTGGGGGGACCTCCATGGCTACACCTTC. Translated, it gives CASSLSSWGDLHGYTF. The genes are TRBV27 and TRBJ1-2; D is possibly TRBD1 (5 bases). V was clipped by 0 bases and J by 6 bases, with 17 bases between them. The CDR3 runs to 16 residues. Germline CDR1 MNHEY, CDR2 SMNVEV (reference sequence).

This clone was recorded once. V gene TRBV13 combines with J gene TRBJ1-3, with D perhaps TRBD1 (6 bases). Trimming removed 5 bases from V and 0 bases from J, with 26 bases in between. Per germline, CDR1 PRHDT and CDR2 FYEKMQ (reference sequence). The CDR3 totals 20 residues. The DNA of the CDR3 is TGTGCCAGCAGCCTACAAAGCCTGGACCCGGACAGCCTCTCTGGAAACACCATATATTTT. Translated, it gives CASSLQSLDPDSLSGNTIYF.

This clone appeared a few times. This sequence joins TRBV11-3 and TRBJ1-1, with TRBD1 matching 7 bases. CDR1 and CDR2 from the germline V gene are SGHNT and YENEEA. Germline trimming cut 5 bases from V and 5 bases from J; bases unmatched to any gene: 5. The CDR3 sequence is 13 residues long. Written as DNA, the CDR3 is TGTGCCAGCAGCGAAGGGACAGCTACTGAAGCTTTCTTT. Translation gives CASSEGTATEAFF.

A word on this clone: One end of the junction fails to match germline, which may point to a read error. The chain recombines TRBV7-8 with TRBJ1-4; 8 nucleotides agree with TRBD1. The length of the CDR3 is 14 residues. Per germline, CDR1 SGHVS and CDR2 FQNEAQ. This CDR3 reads CTSRKQGVGEKLFF. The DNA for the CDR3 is TGTACCAGCAGGAAACAGGGGGTGGGTGAAAAACTGTTTTTT.

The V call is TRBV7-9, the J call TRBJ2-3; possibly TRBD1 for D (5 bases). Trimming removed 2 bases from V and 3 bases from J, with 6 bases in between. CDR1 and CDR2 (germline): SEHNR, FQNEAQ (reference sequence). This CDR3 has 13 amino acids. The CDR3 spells CASSLRQTDTQYF. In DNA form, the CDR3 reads TGTGCCAGCAGCTTAAGACAGACAGATACGCAGTATTTT.